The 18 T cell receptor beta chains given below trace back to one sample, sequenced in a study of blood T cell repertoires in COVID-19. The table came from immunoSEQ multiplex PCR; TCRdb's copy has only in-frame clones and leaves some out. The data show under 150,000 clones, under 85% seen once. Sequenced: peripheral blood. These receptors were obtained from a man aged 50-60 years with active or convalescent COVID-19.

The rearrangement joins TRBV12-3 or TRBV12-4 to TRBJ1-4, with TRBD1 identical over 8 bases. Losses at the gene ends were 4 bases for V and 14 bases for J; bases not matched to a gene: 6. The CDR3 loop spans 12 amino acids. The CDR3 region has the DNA TGTGCCAGCAGTTCAGGGGACAGGCGGCTGTTTTTT. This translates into CASSSGDRRLFF.

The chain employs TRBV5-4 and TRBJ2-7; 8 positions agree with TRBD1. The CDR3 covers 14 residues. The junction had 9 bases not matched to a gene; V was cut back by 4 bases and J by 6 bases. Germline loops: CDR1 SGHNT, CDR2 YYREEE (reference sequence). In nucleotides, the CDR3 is TGTGCCAGCAGCCCGATGGACAGGGCTGGCGAGCAGTACTTC. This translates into CASSPMDRAGEQYF.

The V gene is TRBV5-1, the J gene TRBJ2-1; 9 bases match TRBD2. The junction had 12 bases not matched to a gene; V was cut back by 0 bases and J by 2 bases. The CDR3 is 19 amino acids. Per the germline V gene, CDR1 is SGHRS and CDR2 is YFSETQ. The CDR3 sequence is CASSLEGVSGSIPYNEQFF. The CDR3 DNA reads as TGCGCCAGCAGCTTGGAGGGAGTTAGCGGGAGTATTCCCTACAATGAGCAGTTCTTC.

The CDR3 DNA reads as TGTGCCAGCAAAGCGGACAGGGGCGTCTACGAGCAGTACTTC. It encodes CASKADRGVYEQYF. The chain carries TRBV2 and TRBJ2-7, with 9 bases lining up with TRBD1. V dropped 7 bases and J dropped 3; count of bases not matched to a gene: 7. The CDR3 sequence is 14 residues long. CDR1 is SNHLY, CDR2 FYNNEI, per germline.

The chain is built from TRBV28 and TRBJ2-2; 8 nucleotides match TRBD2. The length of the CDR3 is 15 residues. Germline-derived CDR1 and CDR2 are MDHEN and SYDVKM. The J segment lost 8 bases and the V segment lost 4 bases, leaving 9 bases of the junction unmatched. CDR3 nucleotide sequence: TGTGCCAGCAGTTCCCCCTATCGGGAGGGGGGGGAGCTGTTTTTT. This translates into CASSSPYREGGELFF.

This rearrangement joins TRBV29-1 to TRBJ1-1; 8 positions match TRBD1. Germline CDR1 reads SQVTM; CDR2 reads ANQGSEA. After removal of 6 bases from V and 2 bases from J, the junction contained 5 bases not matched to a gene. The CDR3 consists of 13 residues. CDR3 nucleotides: TGCAGCGTCCATGACAGGGGAAACACTGAAGCTTTCTTT. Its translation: CSVHDRGNTEAFF.

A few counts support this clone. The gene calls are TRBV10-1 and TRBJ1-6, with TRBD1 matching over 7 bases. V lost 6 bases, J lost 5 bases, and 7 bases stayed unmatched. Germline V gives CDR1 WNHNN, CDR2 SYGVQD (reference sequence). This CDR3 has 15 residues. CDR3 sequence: CASRGTVRHNSPLHF. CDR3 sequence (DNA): TGCGCCAGCAGGGGGACAGTGAGGCATAATTCACCCCTCCACTTT.

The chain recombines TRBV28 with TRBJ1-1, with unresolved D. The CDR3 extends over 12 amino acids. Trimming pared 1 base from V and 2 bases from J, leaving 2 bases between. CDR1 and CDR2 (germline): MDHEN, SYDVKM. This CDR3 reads CASSLLNTEAFF. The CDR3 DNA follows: TGTGCCAGCAGTTTATTAAACACTGAAGCTTTCTTT.

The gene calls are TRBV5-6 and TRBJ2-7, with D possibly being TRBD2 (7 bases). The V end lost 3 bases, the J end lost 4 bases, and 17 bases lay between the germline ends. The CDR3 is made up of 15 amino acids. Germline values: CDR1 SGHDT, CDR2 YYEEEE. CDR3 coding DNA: TGTGCCAGCAGCTCCACCCGGGGGGCGTCTTACGAGCAGTACTTC. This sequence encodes CASSSTRGASYEQYF.

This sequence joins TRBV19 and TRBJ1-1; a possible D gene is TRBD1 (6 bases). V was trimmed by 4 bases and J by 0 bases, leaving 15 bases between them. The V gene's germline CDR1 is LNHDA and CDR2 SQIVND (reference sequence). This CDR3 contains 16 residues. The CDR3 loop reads CASSKGWGGMNTEAFF. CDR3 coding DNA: TGTGCCAGTAGTAAAGGCTGGGGGGGCATGAACACTGAAGCTTTCTTT.

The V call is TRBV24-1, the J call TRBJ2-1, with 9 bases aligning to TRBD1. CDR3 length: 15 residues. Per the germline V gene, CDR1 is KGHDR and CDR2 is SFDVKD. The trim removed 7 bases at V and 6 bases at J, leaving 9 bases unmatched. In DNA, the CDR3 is TGTGCCACCAGCGGGACAGGGATGGGAGGCAATGAGCAGTTCTTC. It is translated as CATSGTGMGGNEQFF.

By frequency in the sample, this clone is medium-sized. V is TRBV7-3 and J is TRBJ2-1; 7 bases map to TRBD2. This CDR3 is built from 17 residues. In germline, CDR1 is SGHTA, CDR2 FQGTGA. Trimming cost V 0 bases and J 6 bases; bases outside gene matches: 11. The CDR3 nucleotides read TGTGCCAGCAGCTTAACGGGATTAATAGCGGGCGGCAATGAGCAGTTCTTC. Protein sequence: CASSLTGLIAGGNEQFF.

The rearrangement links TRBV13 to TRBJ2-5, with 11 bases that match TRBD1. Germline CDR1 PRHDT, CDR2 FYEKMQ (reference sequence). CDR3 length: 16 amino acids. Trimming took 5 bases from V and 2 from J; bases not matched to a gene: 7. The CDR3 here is CASSPDGQGAQETQYF. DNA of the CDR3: TGTGCCAGCAGCCCCGACGGACAGGGGGCACAAGAGACCCAGTACTTC.

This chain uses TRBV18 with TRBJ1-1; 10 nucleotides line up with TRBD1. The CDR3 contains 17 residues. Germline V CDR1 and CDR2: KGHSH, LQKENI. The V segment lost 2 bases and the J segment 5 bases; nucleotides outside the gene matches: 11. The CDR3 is CASSPSKGTGVGTEAFF. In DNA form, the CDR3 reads TGTGCCAGCTCACCATCCAAAGGGACAGGGGTTGGGACTGAAGCTTTCTTT.

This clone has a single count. Here the CDR3 DNA reads TGTGCCAGCAGCTTAGGGGCGGGAGGGGCATACAATGAGCAGTTCTTC. This translates into CASSLGAGGAYNEQFF. This chain joins TRBV7-2 and TRBJ2-1; 9 bases align to TRBD2. Per the germline V gene, CDR1 is SGHTA and CDR2 is FQGNSA. The junction had 5 bases not matched to a gene; V was cut back by 1 base and J by 4 bases. The CDR3 sequence is 16 residues long.

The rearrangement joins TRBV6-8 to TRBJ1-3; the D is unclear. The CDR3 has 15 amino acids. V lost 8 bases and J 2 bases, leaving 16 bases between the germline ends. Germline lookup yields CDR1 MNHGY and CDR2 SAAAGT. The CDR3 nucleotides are TGTGCCAGCCGGATCTCTGGGGAGACTGGAAACACCATATATTTT. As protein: CASRISGETGNTIYF.

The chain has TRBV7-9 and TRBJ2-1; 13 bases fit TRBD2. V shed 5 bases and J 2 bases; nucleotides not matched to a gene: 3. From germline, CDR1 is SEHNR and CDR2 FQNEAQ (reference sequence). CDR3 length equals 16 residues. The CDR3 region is CASSLLAGGPYNEQFF. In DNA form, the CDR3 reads TGTGCCAGCAGCCTACTAGCGGGAGGGCCCTACAATGAGCAGTTCTTC.

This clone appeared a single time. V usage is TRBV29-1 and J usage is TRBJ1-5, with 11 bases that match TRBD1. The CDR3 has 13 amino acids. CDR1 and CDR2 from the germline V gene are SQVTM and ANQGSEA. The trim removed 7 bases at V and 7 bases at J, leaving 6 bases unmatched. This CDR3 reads CSAGQGANQPQHF. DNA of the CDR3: TGCAGCGCAGGACAGGGGGCGAACCAGCCCCAGCATTTT.